The 32 T cell receptor beta chains below were found in one sample sequenced in a study of CD8+ T cells in alopecia areata. cDNA serving as the sequencing template came from extracted, reverse transcribed RNA. Sequencing used immunoSEQ multiplex PCR; TCRdb keeps in-frame clones, though not all of them. The data show 150,000 or so clones, around 71% seen once. Source: CD8+ T cells sorted from blood, taken at week 0. The source of these receptors is a human donor with alopecia areata.

This clone was detected a few times. V and J are TRBV29-1 and TRBJ2-7, with TRBD1 matching 8 bases. CDR3 length: 12 amino acids. Germline V CDR1 and CDR2: SQVTM, ANQGSEA. V lost 4 bases, J lost 3 bases, and 2 bases stayed unmatched. As DNA, the CDR3 is TGCAGCGTTGGACAGGGGTTCTACGAGCAGTACTTC. Protein: CSVGQGFYEQYF.

The chain is built from TRBV7-6 and TRBJ2-3; 7 positions match TRBD1. Losses at the gene ends were 5 bases for V and 2 bases for J; bases not matched to a gene: 7. CDR1 is SGHVS and CDR2 is FNYEAQ in the germline V gene. The CDR3 loop spans 15 amino acids. The CDR3 DNA reads TGTGCCAGCAGCCCGAGGGGGCCCCCCACAGATACGCAGTATTTT. As protein: CASSPRGPPTDTQYF.

This chain uses TRBV5-6 with TRBJ2-6, with 9 bases matching TRBD1. V shed 2 bases and J 1 base; nucleotides not matched to a gene: 4. CDR3 length: 17 amino acids. Per the germline V gene, CDR1 is SGHDT and CDR2 is YYEEEE. The CDR3 DNA sequence: TGTGCCAGCAGCTTTGGGACAGGGACTTCTGGGGCCAACGTCCTGACTTTC. It specifies CASSFGTGTSGANVLTF.

CDR3 amino acids: CASSPSSEKLFF. CDR3 in DNA: TGTGCCAGCAGCCCCTCCAGTGAAAAACTGTTTTTT. J is TRBJ1-4 and V is TRBV7-8; no clear D gene. The length of the CDR3 is 12 residues. V gave up 5 bases and J gave up 7 bases, with 8 bases separating them. The germline V gene encodes CDR1 SGHVS and CDR2 FQNEAQ.

The CDR3 reads CASWGGSSGRTYNEQFF. CDR3 bases: TGTGCCAGCTGGGGGGGATCTAGCGGGAGGACTTACAATGAGCAGTTCTTC. V gene TRBV4-2 combines with J gene TRBJ2-1, with 11 positions matching TRBD2. The CDR3 loop spans 17 amino acids. Germline CDR1 LGHNA, CDR2 YNFKEQ. With 8 bases clipped from V and 4 bases from J, the junction kept 13 bases outside the gene matches.

Judged by abundance, this clone is medium-sized. In DNA form, the CDR3 reads TGTGCCAGCAGCCCCGGGGCAGGCGATCAGCCCCAGCATTTT. Its protein product is CASSPGAGDQPQHF. The genes are TRBV5-6 and TRBJ1-5; a possible D gene is TRBD1 (5 bases). Trimming pared 4 bases from V and 5 bases from J, leaving 13 bases between. This CDR3 comprises 14 residues. Germline V gene sequence: CDR1 SGHDT, CDR2 YYEEEE.

The rearrangement uses TRBV23-1 and TRBJ2-5; TRBD1 matches 7 bases. TRBV23-1 has ORF status, its function being uncertain. V lost 4 bases to trimming and J lost 5 bases; unmatched junction nucleotides: 10. The CDR3 is made up of 15 amino acids. CDR3 loop: CASSPRTGGMETQYF. The DNA of the CDR3 is TGCGCCAGCAGTCCCCGGACAGGAGGAATGGAGACCCAGTACTTC.

The chain carries TRBV6-1 and TRBJ2-7; a weak D match, TRBD2 (6 bases). Germline assignment: CDR1 MNHNS and CDR2 SASEGT. V was clipped by 2 bases and J by 4 bases, with 12 bases between them. The CDR3 loop spans 14 amino acids. CDR3 DNA sequence: TGTGCCAGCAGTGAAAGGAGGGGCTGGTACGAGCAGTACTTC. Its translation is CASSERRGWYEQYF.

The sample holds one count of this clone. This chain uses TRBV4-1 with TRBJ2-1; possibly TRBD1 for D (6 bases). Per the germline V gene, CDR1 is MGHRA and CDR2 is YSYEKL. V was clipped by 2 bases and J by 8 bases, with 10 bases between them. The CDR3 runs 13 residues. In DNA form, the CDR3 reads TGCGCCAGCAGCCAAACTCCAGGGGATGAGCAGTTCTTC. Protein product: CASSQTPGDEQFF.

This rearrangement joins TRBV29-1 to TRBJ2-1, with D uncertain. Deletions cut 6 bases from V and 2 bases from J, with 8 bases between. The CDR3 consists of 12 residues. From germline, CDR1 is SQVTM and CDR2 ANQGSEA. CDR3 in DNA: TGCAGCGTCCCCGAAGCCTACAATGAGCAGTTCTTC. Translating it yields CSVPEAYNEQFF.

The chain employs TRBV7-9 and TRBJ1-2; weak D call: TRBD1 (5 bases). Trimming shortened V by 0 bases and J by 5 bases, and 16 bases separated the two germline ends. The CDR3 loop spans 16 amino acids. Germline V gene sequence: CDR1 SEHNR, CDR2 FQNEAQ (reference sequence). The CDR3 loop is CASSLAPGVSTYGYTF. DNA for the CDR3: TGTGCCAGCAGCTTAGCGCCGGGGGTTTCAACTTATGGCTACACCTTC.

The chain combines TRBV6-5 with TRBJ1-2, with D possibly being TRBD1 (5 bases). Trimming left V 8 bases short and J 3 bases short, with 10 bases between. Per the germline V gene, CDR1 is MNHEY and CDR2 is SVGAGI. CDR3 length: 12 amino acids. This CDR3 is CASGGVDYGYTF. The CDR3 DNA sequence: TGTGCCAGCGGAGGGGTGGACTATGGCTACACCTTC.

The V gene is TRBV4-2, the J gene TRBJ1-2; TRBD1 matches 8 bases. Germline loops: CDR1 LGHNA, CDR2 YNFKEQ. J was trimmed by 3 bases and V by 7 bases; bases with no gene match: 7. CDR3 length: 14 residues. CDR3 nucleotide sequence: TGTGCCAGCAAATCACAGGGGGTGGACTATGGCTACACCTTC. Amino acids: CASKSQGVDYGYTF.

The chain uses TRBV2 and TRBJ1-3, with TRBD1 as a possible D gene (6 bases). The CDR3 runs 15 residues. With 8 bases removed from V and 0 bases from J, the gap between germline ends came to 14 bases. Germline CDR1 and CDR2: SNHLY and FYNNEI. CDR3 DNA sequence: TGTGCCAGCCAGTCGGGGGCGAACTCTGGAAACACCATATATTTT. Translated: CASQSGANSGNTIYF.

The table lists this clone with a few counts. The V and J genes are TRBV7-6 and TRBJ2-3, with D perhaps TRBD1 or TRBD2 (5 bases each). Germline V gene data show CDR1 as SGHVS and CDR2 as FNYEAQ. CDR3 size: 16 residues. Trimming left V 5 bases short and J 4 bases short, with 19 bases between. CDR3 in amino acids: CASSVQTMRGSDTQYF. CDR3 coding DNA: TGTGCCAGCAGCGTACAGACAATGAGGGGATCAGATACGCAGTATTTT.

There are a few counts of this clone. The chain is built from TRBV19 and TRBJ1-2; 7 nucleotides agree with TRBD1. Germline CDR1 LNHDA, CDR2 SQIVND (reference sequence). CDR3 length: 13 amino acids. J lost 8 bases, V lost 4 bases, and 7 bases had no gene match. This CDR3 reads CASSTLRGQGYTF. CDR3 coding DNA: TGTGCCAGTAGTACACTACGGGGACAGGGCTACACCTTC.

This sequence joins TRBV25-1 and TRBJ1-5; no reliable D call. This CDR3 spans 14 amino acids. The germline gives CDR1 MGHDK, CDR2 SYGVNS. The ends were cut back, 2 bases at V and 7 bases at J, with 12 bases in the middle. The CDR3 bases are TGTGCCAGCAGTGAAGTGGGTTCTTTACAGCCCCAGCATTTT. Its translation: CASSEVGSLQPQHF.

The J gene is TRBJ1-2, the V gene TRBV4-2; D gene ambiguous. V dropped 0 bases and J dropped 3 bases, with 5 bases sitting between them. The CDR3 has 13 residues. CDR1 and CDR2 from the germline V gene are LGHNA and YNFKEQ. CDR3 protein: CASSQDGYYGYTF. The CDR3 DNA follows: TGTGCCAGCAGCCAAGACGGGTACTATGGCTACACCTTC.

This clone has only a few counts. V and J are TRBV29-1 and TRBJ2-5; TRBD1 agrees at 8 bases. In germline, CDR1 is SQVTM, CDR2 ANQGSEA. The CDR3 covers 13 residues. With V trimmed by 7 bases and J by 1 base, 5 bases remained unmatched. CDR3 nucleotide sequence: TGCAGCGAGGGGACAGGCGTCCAAGAGACCCAGTACTTC. Its protein product is CSEGTGVQETQYF.

This clone has only a few counts. The gene calls are TRBV30 and TRBJ2-7; no definite D call. The CDR3 length is 14 residues. Trimming took off 5 bases at V and 2 bases at J, with 16 bases between the two ends. Per germline, CDR1 GTSNPN and CDR2 SVGIG (reference sequence). CDR3: CAWADKARPYEQYF. CDR3 DNA: TGTGCCTGGGCCGACAAAGCGAGGCCCTACGAGCAGTACTTC.

This chain connects TRBV23-1 to TRBJ1-5, with TRBD1 as a possible D gene (5 bases). TRBV23-1 counts as an open reading frame of uncertain function. This CDR3 is built from 16 residues. Trimming pared 0 bases from V and 0 bases from J, leaving 9 bases between. The CDR3 loop reads CASSQSGRDSNQPQHF. The CDR3 bases are TGCGCCAGCAGTCAATCCGGCAGGGATAGCAATCAGCCCCAGCATTTT.

The chain links TRBV27 to TRBJ2-7; 10 nucleotides agree with TRBD1. The V gene's germline CDR1 is MNHEY and CDR2 SMNVEV (reference sequence). V lost 8 bases and J lost 2; bases outside the gene matches: 6. The CDR3 covers 14 residues. The CDR3 sequence: CASAPGTGAYEQYF. CDR3 in DNA: TGTGCCAGCGCGCCCGGGACAGGGGCCTACGAGCAGTACTTC.

In this sample, this clone turned up once. The genes are TRBV19 and TRBJ1-5; D call uncertain. The CDR3 is 16 residues long. Germline lookup yields CDR1 LNHDA and CDR2 SQIVND (reference sequence). With 6 bases removed from V and 0 bases from J, the gap between germline ends came to 15 bases. As DNA, the CDR3 is TGTGCCAGTAGACAGTACGGCAGCCATAGCAATCAGCCCCAGCATTTT. Its translation is CASRQYGSHSNQPQHF. The variable domain in full, with the rest retrieved from reference TRBV19 and TRBJ1-5, is DGGITQSPKYLFRKEGQNVTLSCEQNLNHDAMYWYRQDPGQGLRLIYYSQIVNDFQKGDIAEGYSVSREKKESFPLTVTSAQKNPTAFYLCASRQYGSHSNQPQHFGDGTRLSIL.

This chain uses TRBV27 with TRBJ2-5; D may be TRBD1 (6 bases). Germline CDR1 MNHEY, CDR2 SMNVEV (reference sequence). V gave up 5 bases and J gave up 5 bases, with 12 bases separating them. CDR3 length: 13 amino acids. The CDR3 region has the DNA TGTGCCAGCAGTAGGGGGTTGGGGGAGACCCAGTACTTC. Translation: CASSRGLGETQYF.

In DNA, the CDR3 is TGTGCCACTCCACTGGGGACAGACTACAATGAGCAGTTCTTC. Translated, it gives CATPLGTDYNEQFF. The rearrangement links TRBV13 to TRBJ2-1, with TRBD1 identical over 7 bases. Germline loops: CDR1 PRHDT, CDR2 FYEKMQ (reference sequence). V gave up 10 bases and J gave up 3 bases; unmatched junction bases: 9. The CDR3 extends over 14 amino acids.

The chain is built from TRBV29-1 and TRBJ2-2; no firm D call. This CDR3 has 16 amino acids. Germline CDR1 reads SQVTM; CDR2 reads ANQGSEA. Trimming removed 5 bases at V and 1 base at J, with 17 bases between. CDR3 DNA sequence: TGCAGCGTTTTCCAAACCCAATTCCAGAACACCGGGGAGCTGTTTTTT. This translates into CSVFQTQFQNTGELFF.

The genes are TRBV5-1 and TRBJ2-2; D unresolved. The CDR3 contains 12 residues. Trimming took 4 bases from V and 1 from J, leaving 2 bases between them. CDR1 is SGHRS, CDR2 YFSETQ, per germline. The CDR3 spells CASSVNTGELFF. The CDR3 DNA sequence: TGCGCCAGCAGCGTGAACACCGGGGAGCTGTTTTTT.

This rearrangement joins TRBV5-1 to TRBJ2-2; D is perhaps TRBD2 (5 bases). Germline CDR1 is SGHRS and CDR2 is YFSETQ. V shed 0 bases and J shed 1 base, with 7 bases lying between them. This CDR3 comprises 15 residues. The CDR3 loop reads CASSLVAGNTGELFF. In nucleotides, the CDR3 is TGCGCCAGCAGCTTGGTCGCGGGGAACACCGGGGAGCTGTTTTTT.

The chain couples TRBV30 to TRBJ1-2; 8 bases line up with TRBD1. The CDR3 runs 13 residues. CDR1 and CDR2 (germline): GTSNPN, SVGIG (reference sequence). The DNA of the CDR3 is TGTGCGTCCACCATACGGACAGGGTGGGGCTACACCTTC. Its protein is CASTIRTGWGYTF.

This chain uses TRBV21-1 with TRBJ1-1. TRBV21-1 is annotated as a pseudogene. The CDR3 runs to 15 residues. The CDR3 sequence is CASSTRDQRTVEAFF. CDR3 DNA: TGTGCCAGCAGCACCCGGGACCAACGAACGGTGGAAGCTTTCTTT.

This clone was counted only a few times. The chain is built from TRBV6-5 and TRBJ1-4; D might be TRBD1 (6 bases). V lost 1 base, J lost 5 bases, and 8 bases lay in between. Germline CDR1 and CDR2: MNHEY and SVGAGI. CDR3 length: 14 amino acids. The CDR3 bases are TGTGCCAGCAGTTACTACCAGGGGAATGAAAAACTGTTTTTT. Residues: CASSYYQGNEKLFF.

This clone turned up a few times. The gene calls are TRBV4-1 and TRBJ2-6; D may correspond to TRBD1 or TRBD2 (6 bases each). The V gene lost 0 bases and the J gene lost 0 bases, with 12 bases spanning the gap. This CDR3 region has 18 residues. In germline, CDR1 is MGHRA, CDR2 YSYEKL. The CDR3 coding sequence is TGCGCCAGCAGCCAAGATTCGGGGGCCTACTCTGGGGCCAACGTCCTGACTTTC. It codes for CASSQDSGAYSGANVLTF.